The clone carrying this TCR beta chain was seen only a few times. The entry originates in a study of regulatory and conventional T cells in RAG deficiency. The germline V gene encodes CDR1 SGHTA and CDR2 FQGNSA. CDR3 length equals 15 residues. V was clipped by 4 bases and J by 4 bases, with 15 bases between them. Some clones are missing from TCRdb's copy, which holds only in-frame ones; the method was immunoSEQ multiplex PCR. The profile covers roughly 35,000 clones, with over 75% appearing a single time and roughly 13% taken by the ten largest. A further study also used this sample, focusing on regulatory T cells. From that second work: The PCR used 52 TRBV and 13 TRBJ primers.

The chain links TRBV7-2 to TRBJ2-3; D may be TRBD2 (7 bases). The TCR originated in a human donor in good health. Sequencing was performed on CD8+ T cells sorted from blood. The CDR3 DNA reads TGTGCCAGCAGCTACTGGGGGGGCGGGCCAGATACGCAGTATTTT. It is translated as CASSYWGGGPDTQYF.